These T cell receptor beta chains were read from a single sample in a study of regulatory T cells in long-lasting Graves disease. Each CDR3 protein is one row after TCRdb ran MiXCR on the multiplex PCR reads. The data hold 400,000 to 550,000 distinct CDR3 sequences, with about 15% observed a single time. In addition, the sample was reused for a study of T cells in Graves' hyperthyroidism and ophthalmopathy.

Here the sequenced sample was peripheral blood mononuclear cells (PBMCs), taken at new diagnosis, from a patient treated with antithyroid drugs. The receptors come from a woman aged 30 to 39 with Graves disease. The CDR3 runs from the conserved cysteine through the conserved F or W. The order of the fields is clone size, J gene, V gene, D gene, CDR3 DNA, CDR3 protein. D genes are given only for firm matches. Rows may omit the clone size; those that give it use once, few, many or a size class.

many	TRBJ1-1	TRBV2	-	TGTGCCAGCAGTCCTCTTTCTGGGGAGGGCACTGAAGCTTTCTTT	CASSPLSGEGTEAFF
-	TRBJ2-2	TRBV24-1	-	TGTGCCACCAGTGATTTCTGGGGCAACACCGGGGAGCTGTTTTTT	CATSDFWGNTGELFF
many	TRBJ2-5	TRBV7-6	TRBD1	TGTGCCAGCAGCTTAGCGGGACAGGGGGCAGGGGAGACCCAGTACTTC	CASSLAGQGAGETQYF
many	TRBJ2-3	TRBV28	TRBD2	TGTGCCAGCAGCTCCGGGGGACTAGCGCTCACAGATACGCAGTATTTT	CASSSGGLALTDTQYF
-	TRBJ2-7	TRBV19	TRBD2	TGTGCCAGTAGTACAGGACTAGCGGAATTTTACGAGCAGTACTTC	CASSTGLAEFYEQYF
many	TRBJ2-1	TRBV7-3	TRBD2	TGTGCCAGCAGCTTATTTGGGACTAGGGGGAATGAGCAGTTCTTC	CASSLFGTRGNEQFF
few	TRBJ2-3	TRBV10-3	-	TGTGCCATCAGTGGTGGGGGTACGCAGTATTTT	CAISGGGTQYF
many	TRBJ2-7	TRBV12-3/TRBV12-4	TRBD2	TGTGCCAGCAGCCCTCTGGGGACTAGCTCCTACGAGCAGTACTTC	CASSPLGTSSYEQYF
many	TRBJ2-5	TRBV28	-	TGTGCCAGCAGTCGCGGGATGGTCGAGACCCAGTACTTC	CASSRGMVETQYF
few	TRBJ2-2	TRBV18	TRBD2	TGTGCCAGCTCACCAACTAGCGGGGGCACGAACACCGGGGAGCTGTTTTTT	CASSPTSGGTNTGELFF
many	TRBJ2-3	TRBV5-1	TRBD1	TGCGCCAGCAGCTTGGCCGCGGCAGGGGGAGATACGCAGTATTTT	CASSLAAAGGDTQYF
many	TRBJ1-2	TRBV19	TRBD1	TGTGCCAGTAGTTGGAATACGGACAGGGACTTTGGAGGCTACACCTTC	CASSWNTDRDFGGYTF
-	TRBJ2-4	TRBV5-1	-	TGCGCCAGCAGTCCAAACAGGGCGGGGGTAGAGACAGCCAAAAACATTCAGTACTTC	CASSPNRAGVETAKNIQYF
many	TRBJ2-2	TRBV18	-	TGTGCCAGCTCACTCGACCCCGTGACCGGGGAGCTGTTTTTT	CASSLDPVTGELFF